This T cell receptor (beta chain) was retrieved from a study of blood T cell repertoires in COVID-19. The CDR3 is made up of 12 amino acids. The germline V and J ends were trimmed by 6 bases and 10 bases, with 14 bases remaining between them. Germline CDR1 is MGHRA and CDR2 is YSYEKL. Method: immunoSEQ multiplex PCR; TCRdb's copy keeps in-frame clones and lacks some. The sample shows more than 15,000 clones, about 90% of them seen only once. This clone was counted a few times. The rearrangement joins TRBV4-1 to TRBJ2-3; D remains ambiguous. The sequence came from a human donor in a cohort sampled during active COVID-19. The specimen sequenced was peripheral blood. The CDR3 DNA sequence: TGCGCCAGCAGTCGGAGTTCTGTTCCGCAGTATTTT. Protein sequence: CASSRSSVPQYF.